This T cell receptor beta chain was captured by sequencing in a study of T cell responses to AZD1222 COVID-19 vaccine. Study-wide results and limits: Spike-specific TCR breadth and depth were elevated following two AZD1222 doses. CD4 TCRs associated with vaccination spanned spike, dominating at 160-218 and 743-854.

Libraries were prepared by immunoSEQ multiplex PCR; TCRdb keeps only in-frame clonotypes and omits some of them. The sample contains over 110,000 clones, around 90% of which appear only once. In regard to this clone: The antigen remains undetermined.

The CDR3 totals 16 residues. Looked up from germline, CDR1 is SGHRS and CDR2 is YFSETQ. Trimming cost V 1 base and J 0 bases, with 13 bases left between them. The chain combines TRBV5-1 with TRBJ1-1; tentative D call: TRBD1 (6 bases). The sample here was peripheral blood, taken on day 0 of AZD1222 vaccination. This sequence was found in an adult in good health. The CDR3 DNA reads as TGCGCCAGCAGCTTGTGGTCAGGGGATATGAACACTGAAGCTTTCTTT. Protein: CASSLWSGDMNTEAFF.